This entry concerns a single T cell receptor beta chain. The data were obtained in a study of blood T cell repertoires in COVID-19. Study-wide context: Material from acute and convalescent COVID-19 was sourced from the United States, Italy and Spain.

The CDR3 runs to 13 residues. Germline V gene data show CDR1 as SGHNT and CDR2 as YENEEA. V was trimmed by 3 bases and J by 5 bases, leaving 10 bases between them. Source study methods: The assay estimated nucleated cells by amplifying reference gene primers. Generated by immunoSEQ multiplex PCR, the TCRdb table keeps only in-frame clones and is missing some. That table supplies the V and J calls and clone size; D and trimming were determined from the DNA. This table has roughly 260,000 clones, approximately 90% appearing once. The chain couples TRBV11-3 to TRBJ2-5, with TRBD2 as a possible D gene (5 bases). The TCR was taken from a man between 60 and 75 years old who had recovered from COVID-19. Sequenced input: peripheral blood. CDR3 sequence (DNA): TGTGCCAGCAGCTTCTCGGACTCCGAGACCCAGTACTTC. Translation: CASSFSDSETQYF.